Shown below are 19 T cell receptor beta chains from a single sample sequenced in a study of TIL therapy for anti-PD-1-resistant metastatic lung cancer. The immunoSEQ assay was v3. Some clones are missing from TCRdb's copy, which holds only in-frame ones; the method was immunoSEQ multiplex PCR. The table includes under 6,500 clones, approximately 71% detected once. This sample's time point: pre-treatment sample, taken before nivolumab and TIL therapy. Pleural nodules or supraclavicular lymph nodes made up most of the excised metastases sampled. The sample was tumor tissue, taken at baseline. These receptors came from a person aged 25 to 80 with non-small cell lung cancer.

The chain recombines TRBV30 with TRBJ2-2, with D possibly matching TRBD1 (5 bases). The ends were cut back, 3 bases at V and 0 bases at J, with 14 bases in the middle. CDR1 is GTSNPN, CDR2 SVGIG, per germline (reference sequence). The CDR3 spans 16 residues. CDR3 loop: CAWRLDLGANTGELFF. CDR3 nucleotide sequence: TGTGCCTGGAGACTCGATTTAGGGGCGAACACCGGGGAGCTGTTTTTT.

This chain connects TRBV6-2 or TRBV6-3 to TRBJ1-5; D is possibly TRBD1 (5 bases). The CDR3 contains 15 residues. Germline assignment: CDR1 MNHEY and CDR2 SVGEGT. V was pared by 4 bases and J by 0 bases, with 10 bases between. The CDR3 is CASSWTSPSNQPQHF. The DNA for the CDR3 is TGTGCCAGCAGTTGGACATCGCCTAGCAATCAGCCCCAGCATTTT.

The chain has TRBV7-8 and TRBJ2-3; D possibly corresponds to TRBD1 (5 bases). The CDR3 spans 15 residues. Germline V CDR1 and CDR2: SGHVS, FQNEAQ. V was clipped by 5 bases and J by 2 bases, with 14 bases between them. The chain's CDR3 is CASSLNQGNTDTQYF. CDR3 bases: TGTGCCAGCAGCCTAAACCAGGGTAACACAGATACGCAGTATTTT.

The rearrangement joins TRBV24-1 to TRBJ2-1; weak D call: TRBD2 (6 bases). The germline V gene has CDR1 KGHDR and CDR2 SFDVKD. The CDR3 consists of 13 residues. The germline V and J ends were trimmed by 2 bases and 9 bases, with 10 bases remaining between them. The CDR3 nucleotides are TGTGCCACCAGTGATTCGTCTAGCGCTGAGCAGTTCTTC. It specifies CATSDSSSAEQFF.

The chain has TRBV30 and TRBJ2-5, with TRBD2 matching over 9 bases. The CDR3 loop spans 18 amino acids. Germline V lookup: CDR1 GTSNPN, CDR2 SVGIG (reference sequence). V gave up 2 bases and J gave up 1 base; unmatched junction bases: 14. The CDR3 DNA reads TGTGCCTGGAGTAGCTTCTGGCTAGCGGGATCCTCCCAAGAGACCCAGTACTTC. Protein: CAWSSFWLAGSSQETQYF. Full variable domain (rest looked up from reference TRBV30 and TRBJ2-5): SQTIHQWPATLVQPVGSPLSLECTVEGTSNPNLYWYRQAAGRGLQLLFYSVGIGQISSEVPQNLSASRPQDRQFILSSKKLLLSDSGFYLCAWSSFWLAGSSQETQYFGPGTRLLVL.

Relative to its sample, this clone is medium-sized. The chain has TRBV5-4 and TRBJ1-1; D is unresolved. V lost 5 bases to trimming and J lost 5 bases, with 7 bases between them. The CDR3 covers 11 residues. Germline V gene data show CDR1 as SGHNT and CDR2 as YYREEE (reference sequence). The CDR3 loop reads CASSWGTEAFF. The CDR3 nucleotides are TGTGCCAGCAGTTGGGGAACTGAAGCTTTCTTT.

This chain joins TRBV19 and TRBJ2-4, with D maybe TRBD2 (5 bases). CDR1 LNHDA and CDR2 SQIVND come from the germline V gene (reference sequence). V was pared by 0 bases and J by 1 base, with 13 bases between. CDR3 length: 17 amino acids. The chain's CDR3 is CASSIEEVPRAKNIQYF. The CDR3 nucleotides read TGTGCCAGTAGTATAGAGGAGGTTCCGCGGGCCAAAAACATTCAGTACTTC.

This clone came up once. The V call is TRBV21-1, the J call TRBJ2-3; no check of the table's D call, TRBD2, against the DNA was made. TRBV21-1 is designated a pseudogene. The CDR3 extends over 15 amino acids. In DNA form, the CDR3 reads TGTGCCAGCAGCAAAGCGCGGGGAAAGACAGATACGCAGTATTTT. Protein product: CASSKARGKTDTQYF.

The chain couples TRBV27 to TRBJ1-5; D ambiguous. Germline lookup yields CDR1 MNHEY and CDR2 SMNVEV (reference sequence). This CDR3 is built from 14 residues. Between the trimmed V and J ends, which lost 1 base and 7 bases, there was a span of 11 bases. CDR3 residues: CASSLFSGIQPQHF. The CDR3 DNA is TGTGCCAGCAGTTTATTTAGCGGAATACAGCCCCAGCATTTT.

CDR3 amino acids: CASSFTQGNTEAFF. DNA for the CDR3: TGTGCCAGCAGCTTTACACAGGGGAACACTGAAGCTTTCTTT. The chain is built from TRBV3-1 (or the pseudogene TRBV3-2) and TRBJ1-1, with D possibly being TRBD1 (6 bases). There are 14 residues in the CDR3. Germline-derived CDR1 and CDR2 are LGHDT and YNNKEL (reference sequence). V was trimmed by 5 bases and J by 1 base, leaving 11 bases between them.

The chain employs TRBV4-1 and TRBJ2-1, with 12 positions matching TRBD2. CDR1 and CDR2 from the germline V gene are MGHRA and YSYEKL. The CDR3 has 17 residues. V was pared by 1 base and J by 2 bases, with 3 bases of the junction left unmatched. The CDR3 spells CASSQVLAGGPYNEQFF. As DNA, the CDR3 is TGCGCCAGCAGCCAAGTGCTAGCGGGAGGGCCCTACAATGAGCAGTTCTTC.

This clone was detected only a few times. V gene TRBV9 combines with J gene TRBJ1-2; D is ambiguous. Germline CDR1 reads SGDLS; CDR2 reads YYNGEE. The CDR3 totals 16 residues. Trimming removed 0 bases at V and 8 bases at J, with 20 bases between. The CDR3 coding sequence is TGTGCCAGCAGCGTAGAGTCCCAGTCGCGTCTTGGAGGCTACACCTTC. It codes for CASSVESQSRLGGYTF. Based on the CDR3 plus reference TRBV9 and TRBJ1-2, the full variable domain is DSGVTQTPKHLITATGQRVTLRCSPRSGDLSVYWYQQSLDQGLQFLIQYYNGEERAKGNILERFSAQQFPDLHSELNLSSLELGDSALYFCASSVESQSRLGGYTFGSGTRLTVV.

This clone is classed as medium-sized. The rearrangement uses TRBV7-9 and TRBJ1-2, with 8 bases aligning to TRBD1. The V and J ends lost 3 bases and 7 bases, in that order; junction bases with no gene match: 1. The germline CDR1 and CDR2 sequences are SEHNR and FQNEAQ (reference sequence). The CDR3 length is 12 residues. The DNA for the CDR3 is TGTGCCAGCAGCTTCGACAGGGGTGGCTACACCTTC. Translated, it gives CASSFDRGGYTF.

This sequence joins TRBV5-1 and TRBJ2-5, with TRBD1 matching 7 bases. CDR1 and CDR2 from the germline V gene are SGHRS and YFSETQ. After removal of 4 bases from V and 5 bases from J, the junction contained 11 bases not matched to a gene. The CDR3 sequence is 15 residues long. The CDR3, as DNA: TGCGCCAGCAGCGTCCTGAGACAGGGACGGGAGACCCAGTACTTC. Amino acid sequence: CASSVLRQGRETQYF.

V is TRBV5-1 and J is TRBJ2-3; 15 bases are a match to TRBD2. Looked up from germline, CDR1 is SGHRS and CDR2 is YFSETQ. The V gene end was trimmed by 4 bases and the J gene end by 4 bases; junction bases not matched to a gene: 7. This CDR3 has 17 residues. CDR3 bases: TGCGCCAGCAGCCTATGGACTAGCGGGGGGGCGGCAGATACGCAGTATTTT. Translated: CASSLWTSGGAADTQYF.

This clone was observed a few times. The V and J genes are TRBV29-1 and TRBJ2-7; 10 nucleotides match TRBD2. Germline V gives CDR1 SQVTM, CDR2 ANQGSEA. The CDR3 is 12 amino acids. V trimming: 7 bases; J trimming: 5 bases; junction bases outside the gene matches: 5. CDR3 region: CSAASGSHEQYF. CDR3 coding DNA: TGCAGCGCCGCTAGCGGGAGTCACGAGCAGTACTTC.

This clone has more than one count but fewer than ten. This chain connects TRBV7-8 to TRBJ2-1, with TRBD2 identical over 8 bases. CDR3 length equals 14 residues. The V segment lost 5 bases and the J segment 4 bases; nucleotides outside the gene matches: 4. Looked up from germline, CDR1 is SGHVS and CDR2 is FQNEAQ. CDR3 sequence reads: CASSVSGSYNEQFF. The CDR3 bases are TGTGCCAGCAGCGTGAGCGGGAGTTACAATGAGCAGTTCTTC.

The genes are TRBV3-1 (or the pseudogene TRBV3-2) and TRBJ2-5; D assignment may be TRBD1 or TRBD2 (5 bases each). Trimming shortened V by 4 bases and J by 2 bases, and 8 bases separated the two germline ends. The CDR3 is 13 residues long. Germline CDR1 and CDR2: LGHDT and YNNKEL (reference sequence). The CDR3: CASSLGRQETQYF. CDR3 DNA sequence: TGTGCCAGCAGCCTGGGACGTCAAGAGACCCAGTACTTC.

V and J are TRBV3-1 (or the pseudogene TRBV3-2) and TRBJ2-5, with TRBD1 matching over 7 bases. After removal of 1 base from V and 1 base from J, the junction contained 6 bases not matched to a gene. Germline V gives CDR1 LGHDT, CDR2 YNNKEL (reference sequence). This CDR3 region has 16 residues. CDR3 protein: CASSQALDRLQETQYF. In DNA form, the CDR3 reads TGTGCCAGCAGCCAAGCCCTGGACAGGCTCCAAGAGACCCAGTACTTC.